The 27 T cell receptor beta chains reported below all come from one sample, sequenced in a study of radiotherapy plus CTLA-4 blockade in lung cancer. The repertoire was sequenced with immunoSEQ multiplex PCR; TCRdb's copy has only in-frame clones and lacks some. The table lists roughly 48,000 clones, 82% of them singletons, with approximately 3.3% in the top ten. The sample was peripheral blood, taken from a patient treated with radiotherapy plus ipilimumab. The receptors shown here come from a human donor with non-small cell lung cancer who had stable disease on radiotherapy plus ipilimumab.

The table lists this clone with a count of one. The CDR3 here is CASSYGEGPQHF. The CDR3, as DNA: TGTGCCAGCAGCTACGGCGAGGGGCCCCAGCATTTT. The chain couples TRBV7-2 to TRBJ1-5, with D unresolved. This CDR3 region has 12 residues. Germline assignment: CDR1 SGHTA and CDR2 FQGNSA. The germline V and J ends were trimmed by 4 bases and 9 bases, with 10 bases remaining between them.

V gene TRBV5-6 combines with J gene TRBJ2-3; 10 nucleotides match TRBD2. After removal of 0 bases from V and 5 bases from J, the junction contained 6 bases not matched to a gene. This CDR3 region has 16 residues. In germline, CDR1 is SGHDT, CDR2 YYEEEE. Here the CDR3 DNA reads TGTGCCAGCAGCTTGGAAAGCGGGAGGGATGGAGATACGCAGTATTTT. This translates into CASSLESGRDGDTQYF.

The chain recombines TRBV7-9 with TRBJ2-7; possible D gene TRBD1, 5 bases. The ends were cut back, 1 base at V and 3 bases at J, with 13 bases in the middle. This CDR3 has 15 residues. Germline assignment: CDR1 SEHNR and CDR2 FQNEAQ (reference sequence). As DNA, the CDR3 is TGTGCCAGCAGCTTAGTCCCATTTCAGGGCTACGAGCAGTACTTC. Encoded protein: CASSLVPFQGYEQYF.

V gene TRBV4-1 combines with J gene TRBJ2-5; weak D call: TRBD1 (6 bases). Germline V gene data show CDR1 as MGHRA and CDR2 as YSYEKL. The CDR3 totals 12 residues. Trimming removed 6 bases from V and 5 bases from J, with 10 bases in between. Here the CDR3 reads CASRNREETQYF. The CDR3 DNA sequence: TGCGCCAGCAGGAACAGGGAGGAGACCCAGTACTTC.

The rearrangement uses TRBV28 and TRBJ1-2; possible D gene TRBD1, 6 bases. The CDR3 covers 17 residues. Germline V gene sequence: CDR1 MDHEN, CDR2 SYDVKM. V shed 4 bases and J shed 4 bases, with 22 bases lying between them. CDR3 in DNA: TGTGCCAGCAGTTCCGGAACAGAAACAGGGTGGGCCTATGGCTACACCTTC. Its protein product is CASSSGTETGWAYGYTF.

The chain combines TRBV6-5 with TRBJ1-1; tentative D call: TRBD1 (6 bases). The CDR3 spans 14 residues. V gave up 5 bases and J gave up 1 base, with 11 bases separating them. From germline, CDR1 is MNHEY and CDR2 SVGAGI. The CDR3 nucleotides read TGTGCCAGCAGTGAAAGGGGGTCGAACACTGAAGCTTTCTTT. Protein: CASSERGSNTEAFF.

The rearrangement joins TRBV7-9 to TRBJ2-3, with TRBD2 matching 9 bases. V lost 2 bases, J lost 6 bases, and 3 bases stayed unmatched. CDR1 is SEHNR, CDR2 FQNEAQ, per germline (reference sequence). There are 14 residues in the CDR3. The CDR3 DNA reads TGTGCCAGCAGCTTAAGCGGGGGGCGGGATACGCAGTATTTT. Protein sequence: CASSLSGGRDTQYF.

This clone was seen more than once but under ten times. The V gene is TRBV5-1, the J gene TRBJ2-7; 13 bases agree with TRBD2. The CDR3 contains 17 residues. Trimming removed 0 bases from V and 7 bases from J; junction bases left unmatched: 10. Germline V gene sequence: CDR1 SGHRS, CDR2 YFSETQ. The chain's CDR3 is CASSLARTSGSLGEQYF. The DNA of the CDR3 is TGCGCCAGCAGCTTGGCAAGGACTAGCGGGAGTTTAGGTGAGCAGTACTTC.

Details on this clone: This sample includes further DNA sequences coding for the same CDR3. This rearrangement joins TRBV5-1 to TRBJ2-5; 7 bases are a match to TRBD1. The CDR3 contains 13 residues. V lost 4 bases and J lost 3; bases outside the gene matches: 3. Germline CDR1 is SGHRS and CDR2 is YFSETQ. The CDR3 DNA reads TGCGCCAGCAGCCGTACAGGGGAAGAGACCCAGTACTTC. Encoded protein: CASSRTGEETQYF.

The chain recombines TRBV7-2 with TRBJ2-1, with 10 bases lining up with TRBD1. This CDR3 spans 17 amino acids. The germline CDR1 and CDR2 sequences are SGHTA and FQGNSA. The trim removed 1 base at V and 8 bases at J, leaving 11 bases unmatched. This CDR3 is CASSLGGGTGVIYEQFF. CDR3 nucleotides: TGTGCCAGCAGCTTAGGGGGGGGGACAGGGGTTATCTATGAGCAGTTCTTC.

The chain is built from TRBV18 and TRBJ1-2; TRBD1 matches at 7 bases. After removal of 3 bases from V and 4 bases from J, the junction contained 8 bases not matched to a gene. Germline CDR1 reads KGHSH; CDR2 reads LQKENI. This CDR3 has 15 amino acids. The chain's CDR3 is CASSPNQDRPYGYTF. In DNA, the CDR3 is TGTGCCAGCTCACCCAATCAGGACAGGCCCTATGGCTACACCTTC.

The gene calls are TRBV11-3 and TRBJ2-1; 7 bases line up with TRBD2. Germline CDR1 SGHNT, CDR2 YENEEA. With 5 bases clipped from V and 2 bases from J, the junction kept 6 bases outside the gene matches. This CDR3 contains 15 residues. The CDR3 DNA sequence: TGTGCCAGCAGCCGTGGGGGAGGGACCTACAATGAGCAGTTCTTC. This gives the protein CASSRGGGTYNEQFF.

This chain links TRBV19 with TRBJ2-7, with TRBD2 matching 12 bases. CDR1 LNHDA and CDR2 SQIVND come from the germline V gene (reference sequence). Losses at the gene ends were 6 bases for V and 4 bases for J; bases not matched to a gene: 4. The CDR3 has 14 residues. DNA for the CDR3: TGTGCCAGTAGCAGACTAGCGGGAGTTTACGAGCAGTACTTC. Translated, it gives CASSRLAGVYEQYF.

This rearrangement joins TRBV15 to TRBJ1-5, with 9 bases lining up with TRBD1. Germline CDR1 reads LNHNV; CDR2 reads YYDKDF (reference sequence). The CDR3 has 16 residues. Trimming at V came to 5 bases and at J to 7 bases, leaving 12 bases not matched to a gene. The CDR3: CATSPRAGQGRQPQHF. The CDR3 bases are TGTGCCACCAGCCCTCGGGCGGGACAGGGCAGGCAGCCCCAGCATTTT.

The J gene is TRBJ2-3, the V gene TRBV15, with D perhaps matching TRBD1 (6 bases). The CDR3 contains 15 residues. The V end was cut by 5 bases, the J end by 0 bases, with 12 bases between. Germline CDR1 reads LNHNV; CDR2 reads YYDKDF (reference sequence). This CDR3 is CATSGSGVSTDTQYF. CDR3 sequence (DNA): TGTGCCACCAGCGGATCAGGGGTTAGCACAGATACGCAGTATTTT.

The chain is built from TRBV19 and TRBJ1-1; TRBD1 agrees at 9 bases. The CDR3 covers 14 residues. Trimming at V came to 6 bases and at J to 8 bases, leaving 10 bases not matched to a gene. In germline, CDR1 is LNHDA, CDR2 SQIVND (reference sequence). CDR3 residues: CASSPGTGWTEAFF. CDR3 nucleotides: TGTGCCAGTAGCCCTGGGACAGGGTGGACCGAAGCTTTCTTT. Based on the CDR3 plus reference TRBV19 and TRBJ1-1, the full variable domain is DGGITQSPKYLFRKEGQNVTLSCEQNLNHDAMYWYRQDPGQGLRLIYYSQIVNDFQKGDIAEGYSVSREKKESFPLTVTSAQKNPTAFYLCASSPGTGWTEAFFGQGTRLTVV.

V gene TRBV6-6 combines with J gene TRBJ1-4, with a tentative D call TRBD1 (5 bases). The germline V gene has CDR1 MNHNY and CDR2 SVGAGI (reference sequence). The CDR3 sequence is 16 residues long. The germline V and J ends were trimmed by 5 bases and 0 bases, with 13 bases remaining between them. The CDR3 DNA is TGTGCCAGCAGTGTACAGGAAGGGGCAACTAATGAAAAACTGTTTTTT. Protein product: CASSVQEGATNEKLFF.

This clone was seen more than once but under ten times. The V gene is TRBV6-5, the J gene TRBJ2-1, with 8 bases identical to TRBD2. Germline V gives CDR1 MNHEY, CDR2 SVGAGI. V lost 2 bases and J lost 7; bases outside the gene matches: 7. This CDR3 is 15 amino acids long. In DNA form, the CDR3 reads TGTGCCAGCAGTTACATCGGCGGGAGGCCTAATGAGCAGTTCTTC. Encoded protein: CASSYIGGRPNEQFF.

The chain combines TRBV7-2 with TRBJ1-2, with 9 bases identical to TRBD1. The CDR3 consists of 14 residues. Germline CDR1 SGHTA, CDR2 FQGNSA. V dropped 5 bases and J dropped 7; count of bases not matched to a gene: 8. The CDR3 region is CASSQGQGHGGYTF. CDR3 nucleotides: TGTGCCAGCAGCCAGGGACAGGGCCATGGTGGCTACACCTTC.

The chain recombines TRBV4-3 with TRBJ2-3, with 7 bases identical to TRBD2. J gave up 5 bases and V 0 bases, and 11 bases lay outside the gene matches. This CDR3 comprises 17 residues. The V gene's germline CDR1 is LGHNA and CDR2 YSLEER. The CDR3 here is CASSQDIGRENGDTQYF. The CDR3 DNA follows: TGCGCCAGCAGCCAAGATATAGGGCGGGAGAACGGAGATACGCAGTATTTT.

The CDR3 sequence: CASRDRGYRGSDQPQHF. As DNA, the CDR3 is TGTGCCAGCAGAGATAGGGGTTACAGGGGGAGCGATCAGCCCCAGCATTTT. The chain has TRBV28 and TRBJ1-5; 8 bases are a match to TRBD1. This CDR3 comprises 17 residues. Germline-derived CDR1 and CDR2 are MDHEN and SYDVKM. Trimming cost V 6 bases and J 5 bases; bases outside gene matches: 15.

This sequence joins TRBV7-9 and TRBJ2-1, with 12 bases fitting TRBD2. V dropped 5 bases and J dropped 2; count of bases not matched to a gene: 10. Germline assignment: CDR1 SEHNR and CDR2 FQNEAQ (reference sequence). CDR3 length equals 18 residues. CDR3 nucleotides: TGTGCCAGCAGCACGCCGGGACTAGCGGGTATAACCTACAATGAGCAGTTCTTC. As protein: CASSTPGLAGITYNEQFF.

On this clone: The DNA is omitted, as the CDR3 cannot be located on it reliably, and the CDR3 follows TCRdb's listing. V is TRBV5-1 and J is TRBJ2-2; the table's D call of TRBD1 was not tested on the DNA. Counting both end residues, the CDR3 totals 14 amino acids. The germline CDR1 and CDR2 sequences are SGHRS and YFSETQ. CDR3: CASSTSKGHGELFF.

The chain has TRBV7-6 and TRBJ2-5, with 10 bases lining up with TRBD2. The CDR3 has 17 amino acids. V lost 5 bases and J lost 2; bases outside the gene matches: 11. Germline CDR1 and CDR2: SGHVS and FNYEAQ. CDR3 coding DNA: TGTGCCAGCAGCCCCCGGGCCCGGACTAGCGGACAAGAGACCCAGTACTTC. Protein sequence: CASSPRARTSGQETQYF.

The chain employs TRBV28 and TRBJ2-7, with D perhaps matching TRBD2 (6 bases). V lost 2 bases to trimming and J lost 2 bases, with 13 bases between them. Germline V gene data show CDR1 as MDHEN and CDR2 as SYDVKM. CDR3 length: 15 residues. CDR3 nucleotide sequence: TGTGCCAGCAGTTTAAAACGGGAGATACCCTACGAGCAGTACTTC. Translated, it gives CASSLKREIPYEQYF.

V gene TRBV5-1 combines with J gene TRBJ2-7; D is unresolved. Between the trimmed V and J ends, which lost 0 bases and 1 base, there was a span of 11 bases. This CDR3 contains 15 residues. Germline lookup yields CDR1 SGHRS and CDR2 YFSETQ. The CDR3 spells CASSLGAGASYEQYF. The CDR3 nucleotides are TGCGCCAGCAGCTTGGGGGCAGGCGCATCCTACGAGCAGTACTTC.

V gene TRBV27 combines with J gene TRBJ2-7; 12 bases are a match to TRBD2. The trim removed 2 bases at V and 5 bases at J, leaving 4 bases unmatched. Germline V gene sequence: CDR1 MNHEY, CDR2 SMNVEV (reference sequence). This CDR3 comprises 15 residues. Here the CDR3 reads CASSLLGLAGHEQYF. The CDR3 coding sequence is TGTGCCAGCAGTTTACTGGGACTAGCGGGCCACGAGCAGTACTTC.